The 17 T cell receptor beta chains in this list originate from one sample, sequenced in a study of cytomegalovirus exposure and HLA in healthy donors (dated by TCRdb to about 2017). Library prep was done by the immunoSEQ multiplex PCR assay. TCRdb re-hosts the immuneACCESS table, in-frame sequences only. Its copies lack some clones; in the studies checked, an unresolved V gene accounts for under half of them, and the cause for the rest is not known. This sample comprises 140,000 to 150,000 clones, 94% of them detected only once. 1.5% to 2% of the sample belongs to the ten largest clones. Sequencing was done on a sample of PBMCs. The source of these receptors is a man between 18 and 35 years old in good health and CMV-seropositive.

The rearrangement uses TRBV28 and TRBJ2-2; TRBD2 matches at 11 bases. The V gene's germline CDR1 is MDHEN and CDR2 SYDVKM. This CDR3 has 17 residues. J lost 3 bases, V lost 6 bases, and 9 bases had no gene match. CDR3 amino acids: CASRISGRVSYTGELFF. The CDR3 DNA reads TGTGCCAGCAGGATTAGCGGGAGGGTGAGCTACACCGGGGAGCTGTTTTTT.

The J gene is TRBJ2-1, the V gene TRBV6-6, with TRBD2 identical over 9 bases. The germline V gene encodes CDR1 MNHNY and CDR2 SVGAGI (reference sequence). This CDR3 contains 16 residues. With V trimmed by 5 bases and J by 0 bases, 5 bases remained unmatched. The CDR3 spells CASSPLAGFSYNEQFF. The DNA for the CDR3 is TGTGCCAGCAGTCCACTAGCGGGCTTCTCCTACAATGAGCAGTTCTTC.

A single count supports this clone. The CDR3 nucleotides read TGTGCCAGCAGCTCCCCCGGCGGCTTTAGCACAGATACGCAGTATTTT. This gives the protein CASSSPGGFSTDTQYF. V is TRBV7-8 and J is TRBJ2-3; D gene ambiguous. There are 16 residues in the CDR3. Germline V gene data show CDR1 as SGHVS and CDR2 as FQNEAQ. The V end lost 4 bases, the J end lost 0 bases, and 14 bases lay between the germline ends.

On this clone itself: The DNA is omitted, as the CDR3 cannot be located on it reliably, and the CDR3 follows TCRdb's listing. This chain joins TRBV5-1 and TRBJ2-1; the table gives TRBD2 as D, unverified against the DNA. The length of the CDR3 is 14 amino acids, counting both ends. The germline V gene encodes CDR1 SGHRS and CDR2 YFSETQ. This chain's CDR3 is CASSFGSGGNEQFF.

V gene TRBV11-2 combines with J gene TRBJ2-3; 9 bases agree with TRBD2. Germline CDR1 and CDR2: SGHAT and FQNNGV. Trimming removed 5 bases from V and 1 base from J; junction bases left unmatched: 1. The CDR3 covers 14 residues. CDR3 residues: CASSRTSGTDTQYF. CDR3 DNA: TGTGCCAGCAGCCGGACTAGCGGCACAGATACGCAGTATTTT.

Turning to this clone: The identical CDR3 is also encoded by other nucleotide sequences in the sample. The chain carries TRBV27 and TRBJ1-4, with TRBD1 identical over 9 bases. Germline V gene data show CDR1 as MNHEY and CDR2 as SMNVEV (reference sequence). The CDR3 totals 14 residues. After removal of 5 bases from V and 7 bases from J, the junction contained 5 bases not matched to a gene. Here the CDR3 reads CASSPGQGTEKLFF. The CDR3 nucleotides are TGTGCCAGCAGTCCGGGACAGGGTACTGAAAAACTGTTTTTT.

In its sample, this clone was seen once. The rearrangement joins TRBV4-1 to TRBJ2-3, with D possibly matching TRBD1 (5 bases). This CDR3 has 14 residues. CDR1 is MGHRA, CDR2 YSYEKL, per germline. V lost 8 bases and J 3 bases, leaving 15 bases between the germline ends. DNA of the CDR3: TGCGCCAGCGGCCCCGGGCCAGGGACAGATACGCAGTATTTT. It yields the protein CASGPGPGTDTQYF.

The chain is built from TRBV6-1 and TRBJ1-4; 9 nucleotides agree with TRBD1. Per germline, CDR1 MNHNS and CDR2 SASEGT. The V and J ends lost 6 bases and 7 bases, in that order; junction bases with no gene match: 3. The CDR3 consists of 13 residues. For the CDR3, the DNA is TGTGCCAGCAGCGGGACAGGGCTTGAAAAACTGTTTTTT. It encodes CASSGTGLEKLFF.

The V and J genes are TRBV27 and TRBJ2-1; TRBD2 matches 14 bases. V lost 1 base to trimming and J lost 5 bases; unmatched junction nucleotides: 10. The CDR3 extends over 19 amino acids. Germline V gives CDR1 MNHEY, CDR2 SMNVEV (reference sequence). CDR3 in amino acids: CASSLFFGTSGRMDNEQFF. CDR3 in DNA: TGTGCCAGCAGTTTATTTTTCGGGACTAGCGGGAGAATGGACAATGAGCAGTTCTTC.

CDR3 bases: TGTGCCAGCAGTCCCCTTTCTGGAGGGATCGGGGAGCTGTTTTTT. Protein product: CASSPLSGGIGELFF. The rearrangement joins TRBV27 to TRBJ2-2, with D possibly being TRBD2 (6 bases). V shed 5 bases and J shed 7 bases, with 17 bases lying between them. CDR3 size: 15 residues. Looked up from germline, CDR1 is MNHEY and CDR2 is SMNVEV (reference sequence).

This chain uses TRBV14 with TRBJ2-3, with TRBD2 identical over 7 bases. Germline V gene data show CDR1 as SGHDN and CDR2 as FVKESK. The CDR3 spans 17 residues. The V and J ends lost 1 base and 1 base, in that order; junction bases with no gene match: 8. The CDR3, as DNA: TGTGCCAGCAGCCAAGTTGGGGCGGGAGCAGGCACAGATACGCAGTATTTT. This encodes CASSQVGAGAGTDTQYF.

The chain joins TRBV19 to TRBJ2-3; TRBD2 matches 7 bases. The junction had 10 bases not matched to a gene; V was cut back by 4 bases and J by 6 bases. This CDR3 spans 15 amino acids. The germline CDR1 and CDR2 sequences are LNHDA and SQIVND (reference sequence). CDR3 loop: CASSTRASGWDTQYF. The CDR3 region has the DNA TGTGCCAGTAGTACCCGGGCTAGCGGATGGGATACGCAGTATTTT.

The chain combines TRBV27 with TRBJ2-1, with unresolved D. Germline V CDR1 and CDR2: MNHEY, SMNVEV (reference sequence). Trimming removed 11 bases from V and 5 bases from J, with 13 bases in between. CDR3 length: 12 amino acids. The CDR3 sequence: CALPCRNNEQFF. The CDR3 bases are TGTGCCCTCCCGTGTAGAAACAATGAGCAGTTCTTC.

The chain combines TRBV7-9 with TRBJ2-7; weak D call: TRBD2 (5 bases). Germline V CDR1 and CDR2: SEHNR, FQNEAQ (reference sequence). This CDR3 comprises 13 residues. V was shortened by 0 bases and J by 5 bases, with 8 bases between the two germline ends. CDR3 protein: CASSLAGAHEQYF. The CDR3 DNA sequence: TGTGCCAGCAGCTTAGCGGGAGCGCACGAGCAGTACTTC.

J is TRBJ2-1 and V is TRBV11-1, with D perhaps matching TRBD2 (6 bases). The CDR3 extends over 14 amino acids. V lost 8 bases and J 4 bases, leaving 15 bases between the germline ends. Germline V CDR1 and CDR2: SGHAT, FQDESV (reference sequence). The CDR3 coding sequence is TGTGCCAGCGGACTACTCCAACCTTACAATGAGCAGTTCTTC. This sequence encodes CASGLLQPYNEQFF.

The CDR3 DNA reads as TGCGCCAGCAGCCCCGTTCTAGCGGGAGGCAATGAGCAGTTCTTC. Its protein product is CASSPVLAGGNEQFF. The chain uses TRBV4-1 and TRBJ2-1, with 11 nucleotides matching TRBD2. Trimming took 4 bases from V and 6 from J; bases not matched to a gene: 5. This CDR3 is 15 amino acids long. In germline, CDR1 is MGHRA, CDR2 YSYEKL.

This clone has a single count. This chain joins TRBV28 and TRBJ1-1, with a weak D call TRBD1 (5 bases). CDR1 is MDHEN, CDR2 SYDVKM, per germline. V lost 2 bases and J lost 1, with 11 bases in between. The CDR3 is 15 residues long. The CDR3 loop is CASSLIQGSNTEAFF. The CDR3, as DNA: TGTGCCAGCAGTTTAATCCAGGGCTCGAACACTGAAGCTTTCTTT.